This T cell receptor beta chain originates from a study of blood T cell repertoires in COVID-19 (dated by TCRdb to 2019 to 2021). In terms of the full investigation: Samples from collaborators originated in the United States, Italy and Spain and spanned both the acute and convalescent phases of COVID-19. The prospective study material was composed of cDNA or gDNA derived from T cells, B-cell-depleted T cells, or PBMCs. The dataset comprised deeply sampled blood TCRbeta repertoires from subjects exposed to, actively infected with, or recovered from COVID-19. The repertoires were released in a freely available public database meant as a resource for research on the immune response to SARS-CoV-2. Samples came from the ongoing ImmuneRACE study (first 160 participants) plus 1,254 subjects from 6 global collaborators. Nearly every sample came with metadata listing a de-identified subject ID, COVID-19 status, age in years and sex. HLA class I and class II types, where available, came from metadata supplied by the sample provider rather than from assay-based typing.

Whole blood was collected in K2EDTA tubes by collaborating institutions according to the institutions' own protocols. For TCRbeta analysis, collaborators shipped samples as frozen whole blood, isolated PBMCs, or DNA extracted from either of those sample types. This clone was observed a handful of times. Its antigen has not been determined. Base qualities are not at hand, and no much larger clone is one base apart. Here is what the overall study found, with its caveats: Clinical and demographic metadata were provided uncurated, with the amount varying by source and participant.

The germline V gene provides CDR1 SGHNT and CDR2 YENEEA. The CDR3, cysteine through phenylalanine, is 15 amino acids long. Left in the record is the CDR3 DNA by itself, 45 bases read in frame from the first base. At the junction V is shortened by 1 base and J by 3 bases, with 13 bases in between. TCRbeta CDR3 regions were amplified from genomic DNA by means of the immunoSEQ Assay, a bias-controlled multiplex PCR. Turning to the authors' computational methods: Within the assay, amplification of reference gene primers was used to estimate how many nucleated cells each sample contained. Sequence reads were collapsed and filtered to measure the absolute abundance of every unique TCRbeta CDR3 rearrangement. For each sample, productive Simpson clonality was calculated as the square root of Simpson's diversity index across productive rearrangements. The source is immuneACCESS, and TCRdb retained only in-frame sequences with V and J called. Part of the clones is not carried over; for the studies checked, unresolved V genes explain less than half of this, and the remainder is unexplained. For V, J and clone size, that table is used; D and trimming come from the DNA. This sample is represented by approximately 77,000 clones; roughly three quarters of them were singletons. Approximately 15% of the sample rests with the top ten.

The chain employs TRBV11-3 and TRBJ2-7, with TRBD2 tentatively as D gene (6 bases match). Sequencing was carried out using peripheral blood. The sequence came from a man in his 70s with active or convalescent COVID-19. The encoded CDR3 is CASSLGWQGGYEQYF. The bases read TGTGCCAGCAGCTTAGGTTGGCAGGGAGGCTACGAGCAGTACTTC.